One and the same sample provided the 31 T cell receptor beta chains below, sequenced in a study of blood T cell repertoires in COVID-19. Sequenced by immunoSEQ multiplex PCR; TCRdb stores in-frame clones only, minus some. Altogether 120,000 to 150,000 clones are present, around 82% being singletons, with the ten largest covering about 4%. Sequenced sample: peripheral blood. These receptors all stem from a man aged 55 to 70 with acute or convalescent COVID-19.

The V and J genes are TRBV30 and TRBJ1-5; 11 nucleotides match TRBD1. This CDR3 has 15 amino acids. Germline CDR1 and CDR2: GTSNPN and SVGIG (reference sequence). Germline trimming cut 0 bases from V and 7 bases from J; bases unmatched to any gene: 5. CDR3 sequence (DNA): TGTGCCTGGAGTGTACCCGGGACAGGGGGACAGCCCCAGCATTTT. Translation gives CAWSVPGTGGQPQHF.

This clone was picked up one time. CDR3 sequence (DNA): TGTGCCTCGGGGAATTCCTACGAGCAGTACTTC. Encoded protein: CASGNSYEQYF. The rearrangement links TRBV7-9 to TRBJ2-7; tentatively, D is TRBD2 (5 bases). V lost 11 bases and J 1 base, leaving 9 bases between the germline ends. This CDR3 has 11 residues. Germline V gene sequence: CDR1 SEHNR, CDR2 FQNEAQ (reference sequence).

The sample holds a few counts of this clone. The chain uses TRBV3-1 (or the pseudogene TRBV3-2) and TRBJ2-7, with a tentative D call TRBD1 (6 bases). Germline V CDR1 and CDR2: LGHDT, YNNKEL (reference sequence). The V and J ends lost 2 bases and 6 bases respectively, with 17 bases between them. The CDR3 loop spans 15 amino acids. Here the CDR3 DNA reads TGTGCCAGCAGCCAACCAGGGACACTCGGGTCCGAGCAGTACTTC. Residues: CASSQPGTLGSEQYF.

The chain couples TRBV19 to TRBJ2-7; 8 bases align to TRBD1. The CDR3 length is 13 residues. Germline trimming cut 8 bases from V and 2 bases from J; bases unmatched to any gene: 5. Germline V gene lookup returns CDR1 LNHDA and CDR2 SQIVND (reference sequence). This CDR3 is CASAGTGTYEQYF. The CDR3 nucleotides read TGTGCCAGTGCCGGGACAGGAACCTACGAGCAGTACTTC.

Comments on this clone: Relative to the germline gene, one junction end is altered; a read error may explain this. The chain links TRBV5-4 to TRBJ2-1; 8 bases are a match to TRBD2. The V gene's germline CDR1 is SGHNT and CDR2 YYREEE (reference sequence). CDR3 length equals 13 residues. The CDR3 DNA sequence: TGTGCCAGCAGCTTGGAAAGAGCGGGAGTTCGGATCTTC. Translating it yields CASSLERAGVRIF.

This clone was seen only a few times. The chain combines TRBV5-4 with TRBJ2-3; perhaps TRBD2 as D (7 bases). The CDR3 spans 15 residues. Looked up from germline, CDR1 is SGHNT and CDR2 is YYREEE (reference sequence). The V and J ends lost 4 bases and 4 bases respectively, with 16 bases between them. The CDR3 sequence is CASSRGAISPDTQYF. The DNA of the CDR3 is TGTGCCAGCAGCCGGGGGGCGATTAGTCCAGATACGCAGTATTTT.

The CDR3 loop reads CASSYSGGQDIQYF. In DNA form, the CDR3 reads TGTGCCAGCAGTTACTCGGGGGGGCAGGACATTCAGTACTTC. The V call is TRBV6-5, the J call TRBJ2-4; possible D gene TRBD2, 7 bases. V was cut by 0 bases and J by 8 bases, with 11 bases left in between. The CDR3 has 14 residues. Germline V gene lookup returns CDR1 MNHEY and CDR2 SVGAGI.

V gene TRBV10-3 combines with J gene TRBJ2-3; 7 bases line up with TRBD1. V lost 2 bases, J lost 0 bases, and 14 bases stayed unmatched. The CDR3 runs to 19 residues. Germline CDR1 and CDR2: ENHRY and SYGVKD. CDR3: CAISETGEYLKTSTDTQYF. In DNA form, the CDR3 reads TGTGCCATCAGTGAGACAGGGGAGTATTTGAAGACTAGCACAGATACGCAGTATTTT.

This rearrangement joins TRBV6-5 to TRBJ1-2; TRBD1 aligns across 8 bases. This CDR3 comprises 15 residues. In germline, CDR1 is MNHEY, CDR2 SVGAGI. Trimming removed 2 bases from V and 3 bases from J; junction bases left unmatched: 5. Here the CDR3 DNA reads TGTGCCAGCAGTTACCTTGGACAGGGCGACTATGGCTACACCTTC. Protein: CASSYLGQGDYGYTF.

Written as DNA, the CDR3 is TGCGCCAGCAGCTCACGGGGGAACCTCCAAGAGACCCAGTACTTC. Translated, it gives CASSSRGNLQETQYF. This chain connects TRBV5-1 to TRBJ2-5, with D maybe TRBD2 (6 bases). Trimming pared 3 bases from V and 1 base from J, leaving 13 bases between. The CDR3 has 15 amino acids. CDR1 and CDR2 from the germline V gene are SGHRS and YFSETQ.

This chain links TRBV2 with TRBJ2-7; 13 bases map to TRBD2. V shed 6 bases and J 5 bases; nucleotides not matched to a gene: 7. The CDR3 has 15 amino acids. Germline V lookup: CDR1 SNHLY, CDR2 FYNNEI. Written as DNA, the CDR3 is TGTGCCAGCAGAGGACTAGCGGGAGAGGGGCACGAGCAGTACTTC. This encodes CASRGLAGEGHEQYF.

This clone was detected ten times or more. This rearrangement joins TRBV21-1 to TRBJ1-1; the listed D gene, TRBD1, was not tested against the DNA. TRBV21-1 is marked as a pseudogene. This CDR3 is built from 11 residues. The CDR3 bases are TGTGCCAGCTGGGGCGTCACTGAAGCTTTCTTT. This encodes CASWGVTEAFF.

This clone was counted only a few times. The genes are TRBV3-1 (or the pseudogene TRBV3-2) and TRBJ1-3; 9 bases are shared with TRBD1. The CDR3 consists of 14 residues. Germline trimming cut 4 bases from V and 7 bases from J; bases unmatched to any gene: 5. Germline V gene lookup returns CDR1 LGHDT and CDR2 YNNKEL (reference sequence). As DNA, the CDR3 is TGTGCCAGCAGCCCAACAGGGGGCTGGAACACCATATATTTT. This encodes CASSPTGGWNTIYF.

V is TRBV19 and J is TRBJ2-1; D gene unclear. Trimming removed 7 bases from V and 10 bases from J, with 11 bases in between. This CDR3 spans 11 amino acids. Germline CDR1 and CDR2: LNHDA and SQIVND (reference sequence). DNA for the CDR3: TGTGCCAGTACCGAGGAAGTAGAGCAGTTCTTC. It codes for CASTEEVEQFF.

In its sample, this clone was seen once. The V call is TRBV6-5, the J call TRBJ2-7; 10 nucleotides align to TRBD2. CDR3 length: 15 amino acids. The ends lost 3 bases at V and 5 bases at J; junction bases unmatched: 7. Germline-derived CDR1 and CDR2 are MNHEY and SVGAGI. DNA for the CDR3: TGTGCCAGCAGTTATAGTCTAGCGGGAGAGGACGAGCAGTACTTC. This translates into CASSYSLAGEDEQYF.

As DNA, the CDR3 is TGTGCCAGCAGCCTGACAGGGGTGCACACTGAAGCTTTCTTT. This sequence encodes CASSLTGVHTEAFF. This chain connects TRBV7-8 to TRBJ1-1, with 8 bases lining up with TRBD1. Germline assignment: CDR1 SGHVS and CDR2 FQNEAQ. This CDR3 has 14 residues. The V segment lost 5 bases and the J segment 3 bases; nucleotides outside the gene matches: 5.

This chain uses TRBV19 with TRBJ2-3; 8 bases are shared with TRBD2. Germline V CDR1 and CDR2: LNHDA, SQIVND (reference sequence). This CDR3 has 15 residues. Germline trimming cut 5 bases from V and 4 bases from J; bases unmatched to any gene: 8. The CDR3 region is CASSPGTSGSDTQYF. CDR3 in DNA: TGTGCCAGTAGTCCTGGGACTAGTGGATCAGATACGCAGTATTTT.

The rearrangement uses TRBV5-1 and TRBJ2-5, with 7 bases lining up with TRBD2. The germline gives CDR1 SGHRS, CDR2 YFSETQ. The J segment lost 1 base and the V segment lost 0 bases, leaving 3 bases of the junction unmatched. CDR3 length: 15 amino acids. CDR3 DNA: TGCGCCAGCAGCTTGGAACTAGCGACCCAAGAGACCCAGTACTTC. It specifies CASSLELATQETQYF.

Here the CDR3 reads CASSQLGAGRKLGTDTQYF. The CDR3 nucleotides are TGTGCCAGCAGCCAACTGGGGGCGGGCAGAAAACTAGGCACAGATACGCAGTATTTT. V gene TRBV5-6 combines with J gene TRBJ2-3, with a possible D match to TRBD1 (6 bases). The length of the CDR3 is 19 residues. Germline-derived CDR1 and CDR2 are SGHDT and YYEEEE. Trimming pared 4 bases from V and 1 base from J, leaving 25 bases between.

The rearrangement uses TRBV19 and TRBJ1-4; 7 nucleotides agree with TRBD1. The CDR3 is made up of 16 amino acids. Trimming took 5 bases from V and 3 from J; bases not matched to a gene: 9. Per the germline V gene, CDR1 is LNHDA and CDR2 is SQIVND (reference sequence). In nucleotides, the CDR3 is TGTGCCAGTAGTGCTCAGGGGGTTACCGCTAATGAAAAACTGTTTTTT. It specifies CASSAQGVTANEKLFF.

V is TRBV5-1 and J is TRBJ1-4; a weak D match, TRBD1 (5 bases). The V gene lost 0 bases and the J gene lost 3 bases, with 6 bases spanning the gap. This CDR3 spans 14 amino acids. CDR1 SGHRS and CDR2 YFSETQ come from the germline V gene. CDR3 DNA: TGCGCCAGCAGCTTGGGACAGTCTAATGAAAAACTGTTTTTT. Its translation: CASSLGQSNEKLFF.

This rearrangement joins TRBV7-6 to TRBJ1-3, with a possible D match to TRBD1 (6 bases). The CDR3 contains 16 residues. CDR1 SGHVS and CDR2 FNYEAQ come from the germline V gene. Trimming took 3 bases from V and 7 from J, leaving 19 bases between them. The CDR3 bases are TGTGCCAGCAGCTTTCTGAGGGCAGGGGAGGGGAACACCATATATTTT. Translated: CASSFLRAGEGNTIYF.

The chain uses TRBV15 and TRBJ2-3; 8 nucleotides match TRBD2. CDR1 LNHNV and CDR2 YYDKDF come from the germline V gene (reference sequence). The V segment lost 6 bases and the J segment 4 bases; nucleotides outside the gene matches: 9. This CDR3 spans 15 amino acids. The CDR3 loop reads CATSPQAGVADTQYF. DNA for the CDR3: TGTGCCACCAGTCCCCAAGCGGGAGTGGCAGATACGCAGTATTTT.

This clone was observed many times. This CDR3 reads CASTQGQGAGNYGYTF. CDR3 DNA: TGTGCCAGCACCCAGGGACAGGGGGCCGGGAACTATGGCTACACCTTC. The chain recombines TRBV6-6 with TRBJ1-2; 12 nucleotides agree with TRBD1. The germline gives CDR1 MNHNY, CDR2 SVGAGI (reference sequence). The V and J ends lost 7 bases and 2 bases, in that order; junction bases with no gene match: 8. The CDR3 is 16 amino acids.

The chain carries TRBV7-3 and TRBJ2-7, with TRBD2 matching over 7 bases. The CDR3 contains 15 residues. Germline CDR1 reads SGHTA; CDR2 reads FQGTGA. After removal of 1 base from V and 10 bases from J, the junction contained 13 bases not matched to a gene. CDR3 sequence (DNA): TGTGCCAGCAGCTTAAGGGCCAGCGGGGTAGGCGAACAGTACTTC. As protein: CASSLRASGVGEQYF.

The chain combines TRBV6-5 with TRBJ2-7, with TRBD2 matching 9 bases. This CDR3 is 13 amino acids long. CDR1 MNHEY and CDR2 SVGAGI come from the germline V gene. The ends lost 7 bases at V and 5 bases at J; junction bases unmatched: 6. The CDR3 DNA reads TGTGCCAGCACCATAGCTAGCGGGAACGAGCAGTACTTC. Protein sequence: CASTIASGNEQYF.

CDR3: CATAGLAGIGGELFF. As DNA, the CDR3 is TGTGCCACCGCCGGACTAGCGGGAATTGGCGGGGAGCTGTTTTTT. The chain carries TRBV27 and TRBJ2-2; 12 positions match TRBD2. The CDR3 contains 15 residues. CDR1 and CDR2 from the germline V gene are MNHEY and SMNVEV (reference sequence). The junction had 10 bases not matched to a gene; V was cut back by 10 bases and J by 7 bases.

J is TRBJ2-5 and V is TRBV5-1; D not resolved. The V and J ends lost 6 bases and 2 bases respectively, with 5 bases between them. The CDR3 totals 11 residues. CDR1 SGHRS and CDR2 YFSETQ come from the germline V gene. CDR3 amino acids: CASNQQETQYF. CDR3 nucleotides: TGCGCCAGCAACCAGCAAGAGACCCAGTACTTC. The full variable domain, rest sourced from reference TRBV5-1 and TRBJ2-5, is KAGVTQTPRYLIKTRGQQVTLSCSPISGHRSVSWYQQTPGQGLQFLFEYFSETQRNKGNFPGRFSGRQFSNSRSEMNVSTLELGDSALYLCASNQQETQYFGPGTRLLVL.

V gene TRBV24-1 combines with J gene TRBJ2-1, with 7 bases that match TRBD2. With 4 bases clipped from V and 10 bases from J, the junction kept 18 bases outside the gene matches. CDR1 is KGHDR, CDR2 SFDVKD, per germline. The CDR3 has 17 residues. CDR3 nucleotide sequence: TGTGCCACCAGTGAAGGTGGGATGGGGAGACTAGCAGGGGAGCAGTTCTTC. This translates into CATSEGGMGRLAGEQFF.

This sequence joins TRBV6-5 and TRBJ2-3; 10 bases agree with TRBD1. CDR1 is MNHEY, CDR2 SVGAGI, per germline. The CDR3 contains 15 residues. The V gene end was trimmed by 2 bases and the J gene end by 4 bases; junction bases not matched to a gene: 3. CDR3 nucleotide sequence: TGTGCCAGCAGTTACGGGGACAGGGGCGCAGATACGCAGTATTTT. Amino acids: CASSYGDRGADTQYF.

The V gene is TRBV5-1, the J gene TRBJ2-1; 8 bases are shared with TRBD1. Per the germline V gene, CDR1 is SGHRS and CDR2 is YFSETQ. Trimming at V came to 3 bases and at J to 7 bases, leaving 9 bases not matched to a gene. The CDR3 runs to 15 residues. The CDR3 is CASSSRTGQVNEQFF. The CDR3 region has the DNA TGCGCCAGCAGCTCCCGGACAGGGCAGGTGAATGAGCAGTTCTTC.